This T cell receptor beta chain was observed in a study of tumor and adjacent non-tumor tissue in lung cancer. V was clipped by 1 base and J by 4 bases, with 12 bases between them. Germline lookup yields CDR1 LGHNA and CDR2 YSLEER. This CDR3 has 15 residues. The template was RNA from unsorted bulk tissue. Newly diagnosed lung cancer patients had thoracic surgery in China, August–late 2014, without prior chemotherapy. Study outcomes and limitations: Normal lung showed higher cumulative top 100 clone frequency than tumor.

A modified ARM-PCR protocol with three rounds of nested PCR amplified TCRbeta. MiXCR, run by TCRdb on the multiplex PCR reads, gives a single entry per CDR3 protein. This table has under 150,000 distinct CDR3 sequences, over 65% appearing once. Ten or more counts support this clonotype. What it binds is not known. The sequenced sample consisted of lung tumor tissue. The chain has TRBV4-3 and TRBJ2-3; D may be TRBD1 (5 bases). The sequence was obtained from a man under 40 with non-small cell lung cancer. For the CDR3, the DNA is TGCGCCAGCAGCCAAGCGCAGGGTTTCGCAGATACGCAGTATTTT. Protein: CASSQAQGFADTQYF.